Each of the 12 T cell receptor beta chains below was sequenced from the same sample in a study of shared clonotypes between healthy human individuals. Profiled with immunoSEQ multiplex PCR; TCRdb holds only in-frame clones, not every one. The repertoire consists of approximately 1.9 million clones, with about 93% occurring once and the leading ten covering around 1.7%. Terminally differentiated effector memory CD45RA+ cells were excluded from the naive CD8 cells, which were CD45RO-negative and positively selected for CCR7. Sequencing was performed on naive CD8+ T cells from PBMCs. The origin of the receptors is a man younger than 35 in good health. Some clones in this sample may be carry-over from other donors' samples.

This clone appeared a single time. The same CDR3 can be traced to other DNA sequences in this sample. The genes are TRBV7-3 and TRBJ2-1; possible D gene TRBD2, 5 bases. Trimming took off 0 bases at V and 7 bases at J, with 7 bases between the two ends. The V gene's germline CDR1 is SGHTA and CDR2 FQGTGA. The CDR3 is made up of 13 amino acids. The CDR3 DNA sequence: TGTGCCAGCAGCTTAACGGGAGTGAATGAGCAGTTCTTC. Amino acids: CASSLTGVNEQFF.

This chain connects TRBV6-5 to TRBJ2-7; maybe TRBD1 (5 bases). Per the germline V gene, CDR1 is MNHEY and CDR2 is SVGAGI. The CDR3 runs to 13 residues. V was shortened by 6 bases and J by 3 bases, with 12 bases between the two germline ends. CDR3 in amino acids: CASSSSDSYEQYF. CDR3 in DNA: TGTGCCAGCAGCTCCTCAGACAGCTACGAGCAGTACTTC.

The chain links TRBV2 to TRBJ2-5; D possibly corresponds to TRBD2 (7 bases). Germline CDR1 SNHLY, CDR2 FYNNEI. Trimming pared 0 bases from V and 5 bases from J, leaving 10 bases between. The CDR3 spans 14 residues. Here the CDR3 DNA reads TGTGCCAGCAGTGAAGCGGGGGGGCCGGAGACCCAGTACTTC. Its protein is CASSEAGGPETQYF.

The chain uses TRBV6-5 and TRBJ1-1; TRBD1 aligns across 7 bases. Germline CDR1 MNHEY, CDR2 SVGAGI. V lost 2 bases, J lost 2 bases, and 8 bases stayed unmatched. The CDR3 length is 16 residues. The CDR3 DNA follows: TGTGCCAGCAGTTACCCTGACGGAGGGGGCAACACTGAAGCTTTCTTT. Translated, it gives CASSYPDGGGNTEAFF.

J is TRBJ2-2 and V is TRBV14, with 7 bases that match TRBD2. The CDR3 runs 16 residues. Germline V gives CDR1 SGHDN, CDR2 FVKESK. The V gene end was trimmed by 0 bases and the J gene end by 7 bases; junction bases not matched to a gene: 8. The CDR3: CASSQEWRERIGELFF. CDR3 DNA sequence: TGTGCCAGCAGCCAAGAATGGCGGGAGCGAATCGGGGAGCTGTTTTTT.

The chain combines TRBV28 with TRBJ2-7; D unresolved. The CDR3 is 15 residues long. The germline V and J ends were trimmed by 6 bases and 4 bases, with 19 bases remaining between them. Germline assignment: CDR1 MDHEN and CDR2 SYDVKM. Here the CDR3 reads CASRVRIWGAYEQYF. The CDR3 DNA is TGTGCCAGCAGGGTTCGGATCTGGGGTGCGTACGAGCAGTACTTC.

This clone was seen just once. This CDR3 reads CASSFQRQPVDEQFF. CDR3 sequence (DNA): TGTGCCAGCAGTTTTCAGAGACAACCTGTGGATGAGCAGTTCTTC. The rearrangement uses TRBV6-6 and TRBJ2-1; D unclear. The CDR3 is 15 amino acids. CDR1 and CDR2 from the germline V gene are MNHNY and SVGAGI (reference sequence). V was shortened by 4 bases and J by 8 bases, with 18 bases between the two germline ends.

The chain employs TRBV9 and TRBJ2-2; D is unresolved. Trimming took off 1 base at V and 1 base at J, with 11 bases between the two ends. CDR1 is SGDLS, CDR2 YYNGEE, per germline. This CDR3 region has 16 residues. Here the CDR3 DNA reads TGTGCCAGCAGCGTAAAGGGCCCAGGGAACACCGGGGAGCTGTTTTTT. It encodes CASSVKGPGNTGELFF.

This chain uses TRBV28 with TRBJ2-5, with D perhaps TRBD2 (5 bases). The DNA end lines up better with TRBJ2-7; the J call may be wrong. Germline V lookup: CDR1 MDHEN, CDR2 SYDVKM. This CDR3 has 13 amino acids. The CDR3 loop reads CASSNSGRGEQYF. DNA of the CDR3: TGTGCCAGCAGCAACTCCGGCCGGGGCGAGCAGTACTTC.

The gene calls are TRBV27 and TRBJ2-5, with 10 bases identical to TRBD2. The CDR3 runs 15 residues. J lost 3 bases, V lost 8 bases, and 9 bases had no gene match. Germline V gene data show CDR1 as MNHEY and CDR2 as SMNVEV (reference sequence). CDR3 bases: TGTGCCAGCCGTTCAATAGGGACTAGCGAAGAGACCCAGTACTTC. It translates to CASRSIGTSEETQYF.

The V and J genes are TRBV7-6 and TRBJ2-3, with a tentative D call TRBD2 (5 bases). This CDR3 has 16 amino acids. Germline CDR1 is SGHVS and CDR2 is FNYEAQ. Trimming stripped 2 bases from V and 3 bases from J, with 15 bases between. The CDR3 nucleotides are TGTGCCAGCAGCTTAACGCGGGCGGTGGGGACAGATACGCAGTATTTT. The encoded protein is CASSLTRAVGTDTQYF. The full variable domain, in which reference TRBV7-6 and TRBJ2-3 provide the parts outside the CDR3, is GAGVSQSPRYKVTKRGQDVALRCDPISGHVSLYWYRQALGQGPEFLTYFNYEAQQDKSGLPNDRFSAERPEGSISTLTIQRTEQRDSAMYRCASSLTRAVGTDTQYFGPGTRLTVL.

This clone was seen only once. The rearrangement uses TRBV29-1 and TRBJ1-4, with D perhaps TRBD1 (6 bases). V lost 4 bases and J lost 7, with 16 bases in between. The CDR3 is 14 amino acids. Germline V CDR1 and CDR2: SQVTM, ANQGSEA. DNA for the CDR3: TGCAGCGTTGGGGGGGGGCCCCAACCTGAAAAACTGTTTTTT. It yields the protein CSVGGGPQPEKLFF.